This T cell receptor (beta chain) was recovered during a study of CD8+CD57+ T cells in acquired aplastic anemia (dated by TCRdb to 2017 to 2018). As for the study more broadly: DNA extracted from sorted CD4+ and CD8+ cells had a mean of about 3.2 ug, with a range of roughly 0.18 to 27.4 ug. Healthy donor samples averaged roughly 9.9 million reads for CD4+ and roughly 11 million for CD8+ cells.

General conclusions and limits of the study: About 30 CD8+ CDR3 sequences were found in both patients and controls but appeared to be highly expressed in patients and within the immunodominant clones of the patients. CD8+ Simpson's diversity did not differ significantly between patients and healthy controls (P=0.060).

Measured from the cysteine to the phenylalanine, the CDR3 is 13 residues long. Just the 39-base CDR3 DNA is kept, in frame starting at base 1. V is cut by 2 bases and J by 9 bases, and the space between the germline ends is 7 bases. The germline V gene gives CDR1 as KGHDR and CDR2 as SFDVKD. Profiling of TCR beta VDJ combinations and CDR3 sequences used genomic DNA as the template. An Illumina HiSeq 2000 was used for TCR repertoire sequencing. In the original analysis: Repertoire assessment relied on Simpson's diversity index, CDR3 size and DJ length profiles, and TRBV/TRBJ rearrangement plots. The immunodominant clone was defined as the most abundant DNA sequence in deep sequencing data. CDR3 amino acid sequences were screened for sharing across subjects and compared with published repertoires and the VDJdb database. Through fastp at Q25 and MiXCR, TCRdb rebuilt clones from the public reads, retaining in-frame beta chains. CDR3 protein sequences are deduplicated, and each keeps its most common genes and DNA. What appears here as the V and J calls and clone size reflects TCRdb's work, not the paper's. The sample contains about 110,000 distinct CDR3 sequences, about half of them found a single time. Clones ranked in the top ten supply 25% to 35% of the sample.

The study deep-sequenced TCR repertoires of sorted CD4+ and CD8+ blood T cells from severe aplastic anemia patients and healthy subjects. Ficoll-Paque density gradient centrifugation was used to isolate peripheral blood mononuclear cells. CD4+ and CD8+ T cells were sorted by FACS or magnetic beads before DNA extraction. This clonotype was seen only a few times. Its antigen remains unidentified. Base qualities are not provided; no much larger clone lies one nucleotide away. Sequenced sample: sorted CD4+, CD8+, or CD8+CD57+ T cells (not recorded which) from PBMCs. The rearrangement joined TRBV24-1 to TRBJ1-6, with the D gene uncertain. This sequence originates from a human donor in good health, serving as a control. The CDR3 region: CATSDSTGSPLHF. The DNA is as follows: TGTGCCACCAGTGATTCCACGGGTTCACCCCTCCACTTT.